This T cell receptor beta chain appears in the sequencing data of a study of tumor-infiltrating lymphocytes in primary liver carcinoma. The overall study: Sample yields of productive TCRbeta reads, ranging from roughly 3.65 to 7.13 million, were similar across tissue types. Findings and caveats of the study: Representation across all five tumor regions was limited to only about 8-25% of top clones. Blood's top-250-clone fraction was significantly lower than that of tumors (p = 0.039).

The CDR3 spans 14 residues. The V gene lost 2 bases and the J gene lost 2 bases, with 8 bases spanning the gap. CDR1 and CDR2 (germline): SGHAT, FQNNGV. Joint extraction of RNA and DNA used roughly 20-33 mg of bulk tissue that was unsorted. Subjects presented with primary liver carcinoma managed by surgical resection. Points on this clonotype: Its antigen is not identified. This may come from a read error, since a much larger clone is one base off.

A primer in the constant region served to generate TCR beta cDNA from roughly 450 ng of total RNA. Each TCR beta library was derived from three nested multiplex PCR rounds that employed slightly modified ARM-PCR. TRBV1-TRBV30 forward primers and a C-beta reverse primer were used in the first two PCR rounds, which each ran for approximately 10 cycles. TCRdb independently ran MiXCR on the multiplex PCR reads; one entry per CDR3 protein. The data show tens of thousands of distinct CDR3 sequences, with over 60% seen just once and roughly 19% held by the top ten. Sequencing was performed on liver tumor tissue from sampling region 1. Subset defined: tumor region T1, superior pole. The chain employs TRBV11-2 and TRBJ2-3; D unclear. This clonotype was obtained from a man in his forties with primary liver carcinoma and hepatitis B virus infection. The CDR3 DNA reads TGTGCCAGCAGCTTATGGCAGGACACAGATACGCAGTATTTT. Protein product: CASSLWQDTDTQYF.